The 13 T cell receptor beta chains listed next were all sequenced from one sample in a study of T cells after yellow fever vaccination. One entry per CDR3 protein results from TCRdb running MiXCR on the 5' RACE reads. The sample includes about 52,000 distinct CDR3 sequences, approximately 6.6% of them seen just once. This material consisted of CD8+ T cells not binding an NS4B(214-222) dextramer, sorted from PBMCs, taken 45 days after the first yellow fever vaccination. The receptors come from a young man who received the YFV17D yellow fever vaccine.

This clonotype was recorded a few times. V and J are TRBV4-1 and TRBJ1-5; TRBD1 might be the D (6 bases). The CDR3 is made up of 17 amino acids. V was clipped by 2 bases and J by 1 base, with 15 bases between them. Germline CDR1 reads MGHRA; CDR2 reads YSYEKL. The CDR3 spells CASSQPQGAESNQPQHF. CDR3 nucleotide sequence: TGCGCCAGCAGCCAACCACAGGGTGCCGAAAGCAATCAGCCCCAGCATTTT.

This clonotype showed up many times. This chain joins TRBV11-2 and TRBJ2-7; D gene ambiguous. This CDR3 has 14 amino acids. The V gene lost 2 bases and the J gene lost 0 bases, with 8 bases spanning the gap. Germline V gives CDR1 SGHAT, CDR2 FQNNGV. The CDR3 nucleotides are TGTGCCAGCAGCTTATCGCCAGGCTCCTACGAGCAGTACTTC. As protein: CASSLSPGSYEQYF.

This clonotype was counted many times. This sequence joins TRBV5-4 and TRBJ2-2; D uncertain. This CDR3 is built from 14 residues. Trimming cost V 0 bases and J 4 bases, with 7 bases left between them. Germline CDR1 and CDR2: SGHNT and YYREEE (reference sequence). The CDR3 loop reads CASSLGVATGELFF. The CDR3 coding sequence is TGTGCCAGCAGCTTGGGGGTCGCCACCGGGGAGCTGTTTTTT.

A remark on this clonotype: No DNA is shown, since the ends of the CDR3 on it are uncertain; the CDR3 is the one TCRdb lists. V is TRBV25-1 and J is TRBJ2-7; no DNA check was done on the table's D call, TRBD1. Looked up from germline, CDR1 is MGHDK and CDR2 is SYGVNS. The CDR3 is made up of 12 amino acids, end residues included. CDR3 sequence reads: CASSFGTGNLVV.

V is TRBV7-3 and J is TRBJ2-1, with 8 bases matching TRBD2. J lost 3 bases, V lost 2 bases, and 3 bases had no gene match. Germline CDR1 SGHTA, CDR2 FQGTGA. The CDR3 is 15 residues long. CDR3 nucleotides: TGTGCCAGCAGCTTAGCCGGGGGGGTCTACAATGAGCAGTTCTTC. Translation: CASSLAGGVYNEQFF.

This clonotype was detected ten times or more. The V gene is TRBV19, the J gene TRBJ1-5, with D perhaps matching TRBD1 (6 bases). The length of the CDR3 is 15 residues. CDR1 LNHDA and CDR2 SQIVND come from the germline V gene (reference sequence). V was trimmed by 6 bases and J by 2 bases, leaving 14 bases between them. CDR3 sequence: CASRSRDNGNQPQHF. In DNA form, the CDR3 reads TGTGCCAGTAGGTCTCGGGACAATGGCAATCAGCCCCAGCATTTT.

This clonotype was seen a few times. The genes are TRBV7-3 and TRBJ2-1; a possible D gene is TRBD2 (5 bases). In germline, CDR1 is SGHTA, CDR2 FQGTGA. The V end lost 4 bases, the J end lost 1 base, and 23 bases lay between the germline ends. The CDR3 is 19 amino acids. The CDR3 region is CASSSPRTVARRSYNEQFF. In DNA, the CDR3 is TGTGCCAGCAGCTCCCCCCGGACTGTCGCCCGCAGGTCCTACAATGAGCAGTTCTTC.

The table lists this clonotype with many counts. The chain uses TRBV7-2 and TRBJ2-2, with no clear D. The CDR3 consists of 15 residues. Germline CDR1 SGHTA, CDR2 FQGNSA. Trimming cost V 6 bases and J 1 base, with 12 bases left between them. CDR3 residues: CASRSTHMNTGELFF. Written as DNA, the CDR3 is TGTGCCAGCAGGTCAACCCACATGAACACCGGGGAGCTGTTTTTT. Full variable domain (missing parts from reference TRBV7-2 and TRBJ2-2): GAGVSQSPSNKVTEKGKDVELRCDPISGHTALYWYRQSLGQGLEFLIYFQGNSAPDKSGLPSDRFSAERTGGSVSTLTIQRTQQEDSAVYLCASRSTHMNTGELFFGEGSRLTVL.

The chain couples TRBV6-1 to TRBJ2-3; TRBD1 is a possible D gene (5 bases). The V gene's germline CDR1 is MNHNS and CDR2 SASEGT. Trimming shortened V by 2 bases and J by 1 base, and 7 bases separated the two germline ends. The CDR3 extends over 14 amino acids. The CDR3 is CASSELGGTDTQYF. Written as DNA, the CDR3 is TGTGCCAGCAGTGAATTAGGGGGCACAGATACGCAGTATTTT.

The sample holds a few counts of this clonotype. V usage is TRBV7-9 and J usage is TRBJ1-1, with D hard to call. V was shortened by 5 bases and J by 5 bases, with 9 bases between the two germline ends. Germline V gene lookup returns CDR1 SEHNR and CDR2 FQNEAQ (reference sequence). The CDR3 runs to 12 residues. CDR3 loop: CASSPPWTEAFF. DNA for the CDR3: TGTGCCAGCAGCCCCCCATGGACTGAAGCTTTCTTT.

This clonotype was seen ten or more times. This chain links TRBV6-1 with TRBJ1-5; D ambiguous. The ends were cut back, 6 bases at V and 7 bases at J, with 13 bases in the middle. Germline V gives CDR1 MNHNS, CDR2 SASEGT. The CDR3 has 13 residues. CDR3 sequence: CASRQSWSQPQHF. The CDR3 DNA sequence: TGTGCCAGCAGGCAAAGCTGGTCGCAGCCCCAGCATTTT.

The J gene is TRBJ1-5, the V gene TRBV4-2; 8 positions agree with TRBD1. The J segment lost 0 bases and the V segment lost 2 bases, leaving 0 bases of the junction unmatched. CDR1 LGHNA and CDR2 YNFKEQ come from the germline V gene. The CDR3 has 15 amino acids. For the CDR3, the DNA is TGTGCCAGCAGCCAACAGGGGGCTAGCAATCAGCCCCAGCATTTT. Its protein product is CASSQQGASNQPQHF.

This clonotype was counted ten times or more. The CDR3 spells CASSYHRAQYF. The CDR3 DNA reads as TGTGCCAGCAGTTACCACCGGGCCCAGTACTTC. The chain couples TRBV6-2 or TRBV6-3 to TRBJ2-5; D call uncertain. The ends were cut back, 2 bases at V and 9 bases at J, with 7 bases in the middle. In germline, CDR1 is MNHEY, CDR2 SVGEGT. This CDR3 is built from 11 residues.